The next 9 T cell receptor beta chains were all read from a single sample in a study of immune heterogeneity within non-small cell lung tumors. The authors used roughly 600 ng of bulk tumor genomic DNA per sample as template. Biopsy collection occurred during surgery, with several far-apart biopsies per primary tumor. Each patient presented with untreated, newly diagnosed non-small cell lung cancer and received curative surgery. In a multiplex PCR, 32 V and 13 J primers amplified TCR beta CDR3. MiXCR was run by TCRdb on the multiplex PCR reads, yielding one entry per CDR3 protein. The data hold some 2,000 distinct CDR3 sequences, with roughly 26% observed a single time. Material: lung tumor tissue. The receptors shown here come from a woman in her sixties with non-small cell lung cancer.

This clonotype is medium-sized by share. The chain recombines TRBV6-1 with TRBJ2-3, with 12 bases identical to TRBD2. Germline V lookup: CDR1 MNHNS, CDR2 SASEGT. The CDR3 sequence is 15 residues long. V lost 2 bases to trimming and J lost 4 bases; unmatched junction nucleotides: 1. The CDR3 DNA sequence: TGTGCCAGCAGTGAACTAGCGGGAGGGCCAGATACGCAGTATTTT. This codes for CASSELAGGPDTQYF.

This clonotype was seen only a few times. The chain couples TRBV7-3 to TRBJ2-3, with 10 bases matching TRBD2. Germline V CDR1 and CDR2: SGHTA, FQGTGA. CDR3 size: 15 residues. The V and J ends lost 5 bases and 1 base, in that order; junction bases with no gene match: 3. The CDR3 here is CASSMLAGGTDTQYF. The CDR3 DNA reads as TGTGCCAGCAGCATGCTAGCGGGAGGCACAGATACGCAGTATTTT.

The CDR3 DNA follows: TGTGCCAGCTCGGGACAGATCAATCAGCCCCAGCATTTT. Translated: CASSGQINQPQHF. The V and J genes are TRBV6-2 or TRBV6-3 and TRBJ1-5; TRBD1 matches 7 bases. V was clipped by 8 bases and J by 3 bases; unmatched bases: 4. Per the germline V gene, CDR1 is MNHEY and CDR2 is SVGEGT. The length of the CDR3 is 13 residues.

This clonotype rates as large (0.1 to 1%). The chain uses TRBV2 and TRBJ2-7, with 8 positions matching TRBD2. V was pared by 6 bases and J by 4 bases, with 8 bases of the junction left unmatched. The CDR3 runs 14 residues. The germline V gene has CDR1 SNHLY and CDR2 FYNNEI. CDR3 loop: CASRDGLAHYEQYF. The CDR3 region has the DNA TGTGCCAGCAGAGATGGACTAGCTCATTACGAGCAGTACTTC.

Concerning this clonotype itself: Given a much more abundant clone one base away, this may be a read error. V usage is TRBV9 and J usage is TRBJ1-4; the D gene is possibly TRBD1 (6 bases). The CDR3 covers 15 residues. The V gene lost 7 bases and the J gene lost 3 bases, with 16 bases spanning the gap. Germline CDR1 is SGDLS and CDR2 is YYNGEE. CDR3 bases: TGTGCCAGCGGCGGGGGGCCTTCGGCTAATGAAAAACTGTTTTTT. It specifies CASGGGPSANEKLFF.

This clonotype showed up just a few times. V and J are TRBV10-3 and TRBJ2-7; possible D gene TRBD2, 6 bases. V was trimmed by 0 bases and J by 6 bases, leaving 24 bases between them. CDR1 ENHRY and CDR2 SYGVKD come from the germline V gene. CDR3 length: 18 residues. The CDR3 DNA follows: TGTGCCATCAGTGAGTCGTCGGGACTGAGTAGGGTGGGATCCGAGCAGTACTTC. Protein: CAISESSGLSRVGSEQYF.

The rearrangement links TRBV30 to TRBJ2-2; tentative D call: TRBD2 (6 bases). V was clipped by 5 bases and J by 6 bases, with 10 bases between them. The CDR3 has 12 residues. Germline lookup yields CDR1 GTSNPN and CDR2 SVGIG (reference sequence). The CDR3 sequence is CAWYGEAGELFF. The CDR3 nucleotides read TGTGCCTGGTACGGGGAGGCCGGGGAGCTGTTTTTT.

This clonotype appeared a few times. The chain joins TRBV2 to TRBJ2-1; tentatively, D is TRBD2 (5 bases). V lost 6 bases and J 0 bases, leaving 15 bases between the germline ends. The germline gives CDR1 SNHLY, CDR2 FYNNEI. CDR3 size: 16 residues. CDR3 bases: TGTGCCAGCAGGGGTTTCGGACTGGTCTCCTACAATGAGCAGTTCTTC. It codes for CASRGFGLVSYNEQFF.

The count of this clonotype is one. A much bigger clone sits one base away, suggesting this may be a read error. The rearrangement links TRBV27 to TRBJ1-2; D gene unclear. V shed 3 bases and J shed 2 bases, with 7 bases lying between them. The CDR3 runs 13 residues. From germline, CDR1 is MNHEY and CDR2 SMNVEV (reference sequence). The CDR3 nucleotides read TGTGCCAGCAGTTTCGAGTGGAACTATGGCTACACCTTC. It translates to CASSFEWNYGYTF.